This TCR beta chain was captured in a study of T cell responses to AZD1222 COVID-19 vaccine (dated by TCRdb to about 2021). Background on the whole study: A total of 233 trial participants underwent TCR sequencing, of whom more than 200 had received two doses of AZD1222 and some 25 had received two doses of the MenACWY control vaccine. Trial participants were enrolled by age into subgroups of 18-55, 56-69 and 70-plus years, and 148, 28 and 57 TCR-sequenced participants, respectively, were included in these subgroups. Broader findings and caveats from the paper: Because no samples from the day 14 peak response were available, repertoires could be characterized only after the peak T cell response. Participants were mostly white British, with more females than males. The authors suggested clonal diversity may have been underestimated. Nearly half of unique spike-specific TCRs reportedly recognized epitopes outside regions mutated in the B.1.351 and B.1.1.7 variants. Only a handful of AZD1222 recipients were SARS-CoV-2 seropositive at baseline, limiting conclusions about previously exposed vaccinees. The 56-69-year group was small, and its depth increase did not reach significance, likely because of low power. Vaccine-associated CD4 TCRs spanned the whole spike protein, with dominant responses in regions 160-218 and 743-854. Spike-specific TCR breadth and depth rose significantly after two AZD1222 doses compared with day 0 and with MenACWY recipients.

Taken with the paper, the label for time point translates to: about 28 days (+/-7) after the second vaccine dose. AZD1222 recipients whose second dose came at about 4 weeks and those whose second dose came at about 12 weeks were combined into one group, since spike-specific TCR depth and breadth did not differ between the two schedules. Vaccinee samples came from UK trials COV001 and COV002, including a single-blind randomized controlled phase 2/3 trial of AZD1222 (ChAdOx1 nCoV-19) in healthy adults. For TCRbeta chain sequencing, PBMC samples were collected from trial participants at day 0 and at day 28 after the second dose. The junction carries 8 bases between V and J, which are trimmed by 10 bases and 1 base respectively. The germline V gene yields SGDLS for CDR1 and YYNGEE for CDR2. There are 11 amino acids in the CDR3, from cysteine to phenylalanine inclusive. Left in the record is the CDR3 DNA by itself, 33 bases read in frame from the first base.

The CDR3 regions of human TCRbeta chains were subjected to immunosequencing. The authors' pipeline ran thus. TCRs in the repertoires were matched against a reference library of SARS-CoV-2-specific TCRs that had been generated with the MIRA antigen-specificity platform. Breadth meant the fraction of unique TCRs that were SARS-CoV-2-associated, whereas depth meant the fraction of total T cells that were SARS-CoV-2-associated. Using the MIRA data, every spike-specific TCR was mapped to the spike region that the TCR reacted to and assigned to either a CD4 or a CD8 class. Log10-transformed breadth and depth values were compared by one-way ANOVA with Sidak's multiple comparisons tests. Here the immuneACCESS table is served through TCRdb, limited to in-frame sequences with V and J called. Missing clones are a known gap in these copies; in checked studies unresolved V genes cover under half, and the rest lacks a known reason. D and trimming were read from the DNA, whereas the V and J calls and clone size are those reported in that table. The sample table shows roughly 140,000 clones, and roughly 93% are seen once. The ten largest clones capture about a tenth of the sample.

Comments on this clone: The specificity of this receptor is unknown. The input lacks base qualities; no much larger clone sits a single base away.

Sequences were derived from peripheral blood, sampled 28 days after the second AZD1222 dose. The receptor was derived from an adult who received the AZD1222 COVID-19 vaccine. The chain is assembled from TRBV9 and TRBJ1-1; the best D guess is TRBD1, with 5 bases matching. The CDR3 amino acid sequence is: CAVGGNTEAFF. The sequence in DNA is TGTGCCGTCGGGGGGAACACTGAAGCTTTCTTT.